Below are 8 T cell receptor beta chains sequenced from a single sample in a study of Ad26.COV2.S vaccination and SARS-CoV-2 variants. TCRdb keeps only in-frame clones here, not all; method: immunoSEQ multiplex PCR. This table has more than 250,000 clones, 87% appearing once. Treatment specified: 15 to 20 received Ad26.COV2.S at low or high dose, single or two shots; several received placebo; per-sample allocation not given. Specimens were obtained on day 63 following the first vaccine or placebo injection. The source was peripheral blood, collected in a trial of Ad26.COV2.S vaccine versus placebo. Source of these receptors: a person between 18 and 60 years old who received the Ad26.COV2.S COVID-19 vaccine or a placebo.

The chain couples TRBV19 to TRBJ2-7; 7 nucleotides agree with TRBD1. Germline V gene sequence: CDR1 LNHDA, CDR2 SQIVND (reference sequence). Trimming at V came to 8 bases and at J to 4 bases, leaving 11 bases not matched to a gene. The CDR3 contains 14 residues. In nucleotides, the CDR3 is TGTGCCAGTTCTGACAGGGTACCCAGTTACGAGCAGTACTTC. This codes for CASSDRVPSYEQYF.

This chain links TRBV18 with TRBJ1-2; D not resolved. Germline V gene sequence: CDR1 KGHSH, CDR2 LQKENI. Trimming pared 6 bases from V and 0 bases from J, leaving 11 bases between. This CDR3 has 14 residues. CDR3 sequence reads: CASSPRSSNYGYTF. CDR3 nucleotides: TGTGCCAGCTCCCCTCGCTCCTCTAACTATGGCTACACCTTC.

V gene TRBV29-1 combines with J gene TRBJ2-7; possibly TRBD1 for D (6 bases). CDR3 length: 12 amino acids. Germline-derived CDR1 and CDR2 are SQVTM and ANQGSEA. With 3 bases removed from V and 2 bases from J, the gap between germline ends came to 8 bases. The CDR3 loop is CSVEGDTYEQYF. DNA of the CDR3: TGCAGCGTTGAGGGGGACACCTACGAGCAGTACTTC.

V is TRBV7-9 and J is TRBJ2-1, with TRBD2 matching over 8 bases. CDR1 is SEHNR, CDR2 FQNEAQ, per germline (reference sequence). This CDR3 region has 14 residues. V lost 6 bases and J lost 9; bases outside the gene matches: 10. The CDR3 DNA sequence: TGTGCCAGCAGTCCTCAGCGGGGGCGGTTTGAGCAGTTCTTC. Translating gives CASSPQRGRFEQFF.

This sequence joins TRBV30 and TRBJ1-1, with D hard to call. Germline lookup yields CDR1 GTSNPN and CDR2 SVGIG (reference sequence). The CDR3 length is 13 residues. In nucleotides, the CDR3 is TGTGCAAGGAAGGGAAGGGCGAGCACTGAAGCTTTCTTT. Translating it yields CARKGRASTEAFF.

The V call is TRBV5-5, the J call TRBJ2-6, with D uncertain. The CDR3 has 16 residues. Germline loops: CDR1 SGHKS, CDR2 YYEKEE (reference sequence). V lost 2 bases, J lost 1 base, and 10 bases lay in between. The CDR3 reads CASSFDIGSGANVLTF. CDR3 sequence (DNA): TGTGCCAGCAGCTTTGACATCGGGTCTGGGGCCAACGTCCTGACTTTC.

V is TRBV5-1 and J is TRBJ1-2, with a tentative D call TRBD1 (6 bases). This CDR3 region has 15 residues. Trimming stripped 0 bases from V and 8 bases from J, with 17 bases between. Germline CDR1 and CDR2: SGHRS and YFSETQ. CDR3 in amino acids: CASSLGVPGAGGYTF. Here the CDR3 DNA reads TGCGCCAGCAGCTTGGGGGTTCCGGGGGCGGGAGGCTACACCTTC.

The chain uses TRBV9 and TRBJ1-6; unclear D gene. Trimming left V 0 bases short and J 0 bases short, with 7 bases between. Germline lookup yields CDR1 SGDLS and CDR2 YYNGEE. CDR3 length: 16 amino acids. The CDR3 DNA reads as TGTGCCAGCAGCGTAGGGTCGAGCTCCTATAATTCACCCCTCCACTTT. It translates to CASSVGSSSYNSPLHF. Full variable domain (rest looked up from reference TRBV9 and TRBJ1-6): DSGVTQTPKHLITATGQRVTLRCSPRSGDLSVYWYQQSLDQGLQFLIQYYNGEERAKGNILERFSAQQFPDLHSELNLSSLELGDSALYFCASSVGSSSYNSPLHFGNGTRLTVT.